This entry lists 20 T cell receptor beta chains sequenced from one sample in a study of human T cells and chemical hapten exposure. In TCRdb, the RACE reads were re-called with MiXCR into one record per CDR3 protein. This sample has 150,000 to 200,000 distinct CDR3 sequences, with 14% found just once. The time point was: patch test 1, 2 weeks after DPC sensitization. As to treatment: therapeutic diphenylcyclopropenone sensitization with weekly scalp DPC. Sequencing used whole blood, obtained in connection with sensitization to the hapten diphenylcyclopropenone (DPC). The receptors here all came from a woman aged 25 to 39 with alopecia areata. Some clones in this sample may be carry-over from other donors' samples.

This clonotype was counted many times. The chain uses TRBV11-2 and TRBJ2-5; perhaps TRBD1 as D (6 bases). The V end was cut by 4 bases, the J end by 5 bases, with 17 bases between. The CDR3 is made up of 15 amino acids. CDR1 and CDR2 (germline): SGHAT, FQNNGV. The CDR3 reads CASSSTGMESETQYF. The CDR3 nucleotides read TGTGCCAGCAGCTCCACAGGGATGGAGAGCGAGACCCAGTACTTC.

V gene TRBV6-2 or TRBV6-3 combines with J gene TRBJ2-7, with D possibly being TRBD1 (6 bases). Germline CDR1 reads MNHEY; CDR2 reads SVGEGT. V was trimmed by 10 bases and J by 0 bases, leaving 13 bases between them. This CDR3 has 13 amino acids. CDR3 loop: CATERQDSYEQYF. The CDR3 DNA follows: TGTGCCACCGAACGACAGGACTCCTACGAGCAGTACTTC.

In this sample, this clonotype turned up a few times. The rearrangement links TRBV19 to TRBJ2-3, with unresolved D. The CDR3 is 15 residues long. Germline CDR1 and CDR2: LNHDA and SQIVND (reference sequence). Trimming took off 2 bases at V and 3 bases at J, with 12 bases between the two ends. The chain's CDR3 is CASSIRPERTDTQYF. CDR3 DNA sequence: TGTGCCAGTAGTATACGTCCGGAAAGGACAGATACGCAGTATTTT.

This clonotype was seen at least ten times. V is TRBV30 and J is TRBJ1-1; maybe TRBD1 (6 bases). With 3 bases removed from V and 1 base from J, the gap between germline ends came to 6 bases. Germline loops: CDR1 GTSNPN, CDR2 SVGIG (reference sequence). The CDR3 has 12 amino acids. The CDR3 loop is CAWRTGNTEAFF. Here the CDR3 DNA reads TGTGCCTGGAGGACAGGGAACACTGAAGCTTTCTTT.

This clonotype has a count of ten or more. The CDR3 DNA reads TGTGCCAGCAGCTTAGTAGCGGGGCGAGGAAACACCATATATTTT. Protein: CASSLVAGRGNTIYF. The chain combines TRBV7-2 with TRBJ1-3, with D perhaps matching TRBD1 (5 bases). CDR3 length equals 15 residues. The V end lost 1 base, the J end lost 4 bases, and 11 bases lay between the germline ends. Germline CDR1 reads SGHTA; CDR2 reads FQGNSA.

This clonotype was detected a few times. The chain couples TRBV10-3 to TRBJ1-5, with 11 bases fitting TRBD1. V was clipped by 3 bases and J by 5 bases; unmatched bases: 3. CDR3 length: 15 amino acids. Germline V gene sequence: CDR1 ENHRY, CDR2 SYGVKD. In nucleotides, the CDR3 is TGTGCCATCAGTGAAGGACAGGGGGCCTATCAGCCCCAGCATTTT. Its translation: CAISEGQGAYQPQHF.

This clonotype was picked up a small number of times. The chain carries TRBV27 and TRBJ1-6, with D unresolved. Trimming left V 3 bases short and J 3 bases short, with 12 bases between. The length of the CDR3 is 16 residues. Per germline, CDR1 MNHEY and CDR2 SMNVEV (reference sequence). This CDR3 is CASSLAKDIYNSPLHF. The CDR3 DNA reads TGTGCCAGCAGTTTGGCAAAGGATATCTATAATTCACCCCTCCACTTT.

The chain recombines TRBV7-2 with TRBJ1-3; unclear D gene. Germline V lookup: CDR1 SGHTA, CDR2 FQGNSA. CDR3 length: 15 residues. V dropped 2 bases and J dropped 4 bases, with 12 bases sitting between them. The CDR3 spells CASSLRVVSGNTIYF. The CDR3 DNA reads TGTGCCAGCAGCTTACGGGTAGTCTCCGGAAACACCATATATTTT.

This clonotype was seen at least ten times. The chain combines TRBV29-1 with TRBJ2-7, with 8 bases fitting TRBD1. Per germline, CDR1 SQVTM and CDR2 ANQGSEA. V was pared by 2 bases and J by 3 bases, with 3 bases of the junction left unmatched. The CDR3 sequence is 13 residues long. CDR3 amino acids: CSVETGQDYEQYF. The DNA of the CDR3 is TGCAGCGTTGAAACGGGACAGGACTACGAGCAGTACTTC.

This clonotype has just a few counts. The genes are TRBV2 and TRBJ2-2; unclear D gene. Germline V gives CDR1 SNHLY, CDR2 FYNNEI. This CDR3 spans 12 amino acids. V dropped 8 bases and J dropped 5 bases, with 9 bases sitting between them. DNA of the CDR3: TGTGCCAGCCAAACAGTGACCGGGGAGCTGTTTTTT. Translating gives CASQTVTGELFF.

The CDR3 DNA reads TGCAGCATCAAGATGGACAGGACGCCCTACGAGCAGTACTTC. It specifies CSIKMDRTPYEQYF. The chain joins TRBV29-1 to TRBJ2-7; 7 nucleotides line up with TRBD1. Germline assignment: CDR1 SQVTM and CDR2 ANQGSEA. J gave up 2 bases and V 8 bases, and 12 bases lay outside the gene matches. The CDR3 is made up of 14 amino acids.

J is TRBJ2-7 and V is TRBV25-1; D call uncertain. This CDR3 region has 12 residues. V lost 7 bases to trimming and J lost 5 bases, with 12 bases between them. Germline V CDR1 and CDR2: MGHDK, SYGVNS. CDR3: CASNGSVHEQYF. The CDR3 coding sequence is TGTGCCAGCAATGGGTCAGTCCACGAGCAGTACTTC.

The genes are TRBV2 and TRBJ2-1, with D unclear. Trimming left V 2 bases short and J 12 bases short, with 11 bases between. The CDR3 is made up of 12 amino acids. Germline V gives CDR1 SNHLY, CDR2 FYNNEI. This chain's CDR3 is CASSELPLWQFF. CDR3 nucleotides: TGTGCCAGCAGTGAACTTCCCCTTTGGCAGTTCTTC. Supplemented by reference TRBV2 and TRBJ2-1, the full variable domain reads EPEVTQTPSHQVTQMGQEVILRCVPISNHLYFYWYRQILGQKVEFLVSFYNNEISEKSEIFDDQFSVERPDGSNFTLKIRSTKLEDSAMYFCASSELPLWQFFGPGTRLTVL.

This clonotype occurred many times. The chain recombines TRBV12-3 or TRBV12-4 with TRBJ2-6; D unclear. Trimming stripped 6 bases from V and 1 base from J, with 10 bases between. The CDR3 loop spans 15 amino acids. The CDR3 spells CASSPTSSGANVLTF. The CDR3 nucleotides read TGTGCCAGCAGCCCTACGAGTTCTGGGGCCAACGTCCTGACTTTC.

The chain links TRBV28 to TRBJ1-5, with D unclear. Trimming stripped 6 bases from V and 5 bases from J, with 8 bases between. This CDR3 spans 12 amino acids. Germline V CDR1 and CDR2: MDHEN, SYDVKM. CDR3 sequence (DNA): TGTGCCAGCAGAAACATCGATCAGCCCCAGCATTTT. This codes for CASRNIDQPQHF.

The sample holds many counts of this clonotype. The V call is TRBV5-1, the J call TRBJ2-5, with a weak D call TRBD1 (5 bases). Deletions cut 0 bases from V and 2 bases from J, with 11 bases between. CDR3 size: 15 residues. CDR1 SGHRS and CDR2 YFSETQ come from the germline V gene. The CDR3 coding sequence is TGCGCCAGCAGCTTGGATACAGGCCGACAAGAGACCCAGTACTTC. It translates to CASSLDTGRQETQYF.

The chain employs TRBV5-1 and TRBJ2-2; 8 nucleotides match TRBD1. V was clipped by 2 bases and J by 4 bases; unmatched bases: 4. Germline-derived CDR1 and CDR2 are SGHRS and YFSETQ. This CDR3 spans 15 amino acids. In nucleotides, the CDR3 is TGCGCCAGCAGCTTTTTAACAGGGGGCACCGGGGAGCTGTTTTTT. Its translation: CASSFLTGGTGELFF.

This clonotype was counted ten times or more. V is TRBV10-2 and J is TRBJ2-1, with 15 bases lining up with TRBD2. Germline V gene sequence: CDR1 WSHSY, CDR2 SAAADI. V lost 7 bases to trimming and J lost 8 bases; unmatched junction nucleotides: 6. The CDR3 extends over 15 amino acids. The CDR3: CASTEGLAGGHEQFF. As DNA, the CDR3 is TGCGCCAGCACCGAGGGACTAGCGGGAGGCCATGAGCAGTTCTTC.

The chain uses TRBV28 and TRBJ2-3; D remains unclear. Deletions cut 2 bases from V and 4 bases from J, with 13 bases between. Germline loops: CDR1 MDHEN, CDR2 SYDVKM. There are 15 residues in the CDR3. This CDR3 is CASSLPHPGADTQYF. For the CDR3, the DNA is TGTGCCAGCAGTTTACCCCACCCTGGGGCAGATACGCAGTATTTT.

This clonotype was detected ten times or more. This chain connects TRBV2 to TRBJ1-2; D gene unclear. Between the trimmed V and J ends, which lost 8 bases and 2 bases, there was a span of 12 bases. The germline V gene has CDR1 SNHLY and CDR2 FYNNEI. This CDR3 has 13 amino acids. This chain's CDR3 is CASETGANYGYTF. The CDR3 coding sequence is TGTGCCAGCGAGACGGGAGCGAACTATGGCTACACCTTC.